This T cell receptor (beta chain) was sequenced in a study of regulatory T cells in long-lasting Graves disease. Notes on the study in general: New patients shared fewer public clonotypes (approximately 970) than persistent patients did (more than 2,500).

Regarding time point: newly diagnosed GD, antithyroid drugs for less than 3 months. The TCR library was prepared using RNA isolated from PBMCs. This clonotype was found a few times. Antigen specificity is unknown. The CDR3 totals 13 residues. J lost 9 bases, V lost 4 bases, and 7 bases had no gene match. Both iRepertoire HTBI primers and Arm-PCR of CDR3 regions were used to build the TCR beta libraries. A single record per CDR3 protein comes from TCRdb applying MiXCR to the multiplex PCR reads. Counted here are about 540,000 distinct CDR3 sequences, about 14% occurring once; the ten biggest clones make up 10%. The data also belong to a second study, concerning T cells in Graves' hyperthyroidism and ophthalmopathy.

The sequence came from a young man with Graves disease. The specimen was peripheral blood mononuclear cells (PBMCs), collected at new diagnosis, from a patient treated with antithyroid drugs. The chain combines TRBV12-3 or TRBV12-4 with TRBJ2-5, with TRBD2 matching over 8 bases. CDR3 sequence: CASSSVDGGAQYF. The CDR3 DNA reads TGTGCCAGCAGTTCTGTGGACGGGGGGGCCCAGTACTTC.